The rows below give T cell receptor beta chains drawn from one sample of a study of blood T cells in healthy people across ages. TCRdb independently ran MiXCR on the 5' RACE reads; one entry per CDR3 protein. Of some 1.8 million distinct CDR3 sequences listed, approximately 39% are singletons. Sequencing input: blood. These receptor sequences come from a human donor in good health. Both conserved end residues are part of each CDR3. The D gene is left open where the match is weak. Size tells how often a clone was seen (once, few, many) or the class of an expanded clone, and some rows leave it out.

>few|13|TRBJ2-1|TRBV29-1|-
TGCAGCGTTGAAACGGATCGAATCCATGAGCAGTTCTTC
CSVETDRIHEQFF
>-|14|TRBJ2-4|TRBV6-1|-
TGTGCCAGCAGTGAATATCATATGGGGGACATTCAGTACTTC
CASSEYHMGDIQYF
>-|14|TRBJ1-2|TRBV4-3|TRBD1
TGCGCCAGCAGCCAGACCGACAGGGTTCAGGGCTACACCTTC
CASSQTDRVQGYTF
>-|16|TRBJ2-1|TRBV5-6|-
TGTGCCAGCAGCTTGGTCCCGGGGGGCTACCACAATGAGCAGTTCTTC
CASSLVPGGYHNEQFF
>-|12|TRBJ2-3|TRBV29-1|-
TGCAGCGTTGATGTAAACACAGATACGCAGTATTTT
CSVDVNTDTQYF
>-|16|TRBJ1-5|TRBV5-1|-
TGCGCCAGCAGCTTGGGAACCGGGTCCGGAAATCAGCCCCAGCATTTT
CASSLGTGSGNQPQHF
>-|15|TRBJ2-3|TRBV4-2|-
TGTGCCAGCAGCCAAGAGCCGGGTGCAACAGATACGCAGTATTTT
CASSQEPGATDTQYF
>-|18|TRBJ2-5|TRBV4-2|TRBD1
TGTGCCAGCAGCCAAGAGATATTGGGGACAGGGAGAAAAGAGACCCAGTACTTC
CASSQEILGTGRKETQYF
>many|16|TRBJ2-7|TRBV10-3|TRBD1
TGTGCCATCAGTGAGGGTTTGGCAGGGGGCATGTACGAGCAGTACTTC
CAISEGLAGGMYEQYF
>few|14|TRBJ2-7|TRBV4-2|-
TGTGCCAGCAGCCAGGCACAGGCCTCCTACGAGCAGTACTTC
CASSQAQASYEQYF
>few|14|TRBJ2-5|TRBV29-1|TRBD1
TGCAGCGTTGCAGGGGGCTATGGGTCAGAGACCCAGTACTTC
CSVAGGYGSETQYF
>-|13|TRBJ2-5|TRBV20-1|-
TGCAGTGCTAGAGATGTAAGAGCAGAGACCCAGTACTTC
CSARDVRAETQYF
>many|16|TRBJ2-1|TRBV20-1|TRBD2
TGCAGTGCTCCAAACCGACTAGCGGGGGGCTACAATGAGCAGTTCTTC
CSAPNRLAGGYNEQFF
>few|11|TRBJ2-5|TRBV20-1|-
TGCAGTGCTAGAGGTTCATCCCGGCAGTACTTC
CSARGSSRQYF
>few|17|TRBJ2-5|TRBV4-2|TRBD2
TGTGCCAGCAGCCAAGAGGTGGGGGGGACGTTGCAAGAGACCCAGTACTTC
CASSQEVGGTLQETQYF
>-|13|TRBJ2-7|TRBV20-1|-
TGCAGTGCCCTAGAGGCACGCTCCTACGAGCAGTACTTC
CSALEARSYEQYF
>few|15|TRBJ2-7|TRBV13|TRBD2
TGTGCCAGCAGTCCCCACGGGGGGGATTTCTACGAGCAGTACTTC
CASSPHGGDFYEQYF
>-|14|TRBJ2-3|TRBV6-2/TRBV6-3|-
TGTGCCAGCAGTTACGGGGGGAATCGGGATACGCAGTATTTT
CASSYGGNRDTQYF
>-|14|TRBJ2-1|TRBV30|TRBD2
TGTGCCTGGAGCGGACTAGCGGGGTGGATTGAGCAGTTCTTC
CAWSGLAGWIEQFF
>-|18|TRBJ2-3|TRBV4-3|TRBD2
TGCGCCAGCAGCCAAGATCCTCCTAGCGGGGATTTCACAGATACGCAGTATTTT
CASSQDPPSGDFTDTQYF
>-|15|TRBJ2-1|TRBV25-1|TRBD2
TGTGCCAGCAGTGAACAGCGGGGGGGCCTAAATGAGCAGTTCTTC
CASSEQRGGLNEQFF
>-|15|TRBJ2-7|TRBV7-2|-
TGTGCCAGCAGATTAGAGGGACCCCCGTCCTACGAGCAGTACTTC
CASRLEGPPSYEQYF
>-|13|TRBJ2-7|TRBV18|-
TGTGCCAGCTCACCATCAGCCCAATACGAGCAGTACTTC
CASSPSAQYEQYF